A selection of T cell receptor beta chains follows, all from one sample in a study of T-cell reconstitution after alpha-beta-depleted transplantation in children. TCRdb re-derived calls from the PCR reads in MiXCR, one entry per CDR3 protein. Altogether fewer than 550,000 distinct CDR3 sequences are present, roughly 10% being singletons, with the ten largest covering nearly 5.5%. The sample here was PBMCs from the stem cell graft donor, taken from the stem cell graft. These TCRs come from a human donor who donated a stem cell graft to a child with acute myeloid leukemia. The CDR3 runs from the conserved cysteine through the conserved F or W. The order of the fields is J gene, clone size, D gene, V gene, CDR3 protein, CDR3 DNA. The D gene is left open where the match is weak. Expanded clones get a size class; other rows say once, few or many, or leave the size out.

>TRBJ1-5|.|.|TRBV7-2
CASSLQRDQPQHF
TGTGCCAGCAGCTTACAGCGAGATCAGCCCCAGCATTTT
>TRBJ1-2|.|.|TRBV5-5
CASSLQQGNYGYTF
TGTGCCAGCAGCTTGCAACAGGGAAACTATGGCTACACCTTC
>TRBJ2-5|.|.|TRBV5-6
CASSLQVGETQYF
TGTGCCAGCAGCTTACAGGTCGGGGAGACCCAGTACTTC
>TRBJ1-2|few|TRBD1|TRBV6-2/TRBV6-3
CASSVWDRGFYGYTF
TGTGCCAGCAGTGTATGGGACAGGGGATTTTATGGCTACACCTTC
>TRBJ2-3|.|.|TRBV24-1
CATSDSRLEDTRYF
TGTGCCACCAGTGATTCGAGACTGGAAGATACGCGGTATTTT
>TRBJ1-5|few|.|TRBV15
CATSGPGQAEDQPQHF
TGTGCCACCAGCGGACCGGGACAAGCGGAGGATCAGCCCCAGCATTTT
>TRBJ2-6|few|TRBD1|TRBV27
CASSPRTGVRSGANVLTF
TGTGCCAGCAGTCCCCGGACAGGGGTGCGCTCTGGGGCCAACGTCCTGACTTTC
>TRBJ1-4|few|TRBD1|TRBV20-1
CSARDRGLGGEKLFF
TGCAGTGCTAGGGACAGGGGGCTTGGGGGTGAAAAACTGTTTTTT
>TRBJ2-4|many|TRBD1|TRBV12-3/TRBV12-4
CASSLRVTGGTYF
TGTGCCAGCAGTTTAAGGGTGACAGGGGGCACGTACTTC
>TRBJ1-2|many|.|TRBV4-2
CASSQDGVNNYGYTF
TGTGCCAGCAGCCAAGACGGAGTGAACAACTATGGCTACACCTTC
>TRBJ1-1|.|.|TRBV20-1
CSARREAEAFF
TGCAGTGCTAGGAGGGAGGCTGAAGCTTTCTTT
>TRBJ1-1|many|.|TRBV10-2
CASRPGLNTEAFF
TGCGCCAGCAGACCCGGATTAAACACTGAAGCTTTCTTT
>TRBJ1-3|few|.|TRBV6-5
CASSYSTGIGNTIYF
TGTGCCAGCAGTTACTCTACAGGGATTGGAAACACCATATATTTT
>TRBJ1-5|many|.|TRBV12-5
CASGLGGPGNQPQHF
TGTGCTAGTGGTTTGGGAGGACCGGGCAATCAGCCCCAGCATTTT
>TRBJ2-2|.|TRBD2|TRBV27
CASSYGLGGWNTGELFF
TGTGCCAGTAGTTATGGCCTCGGGGGGTGGAACACCGGGGAGCTGTTTTTT
>TRBJ2-1|many|.|TRBV20-1
CSALRDTYNEQFF
TGCAGTGCTCTCCGGGACACCTACAATGAGCAGTTCTTC
>TRBJ2-7|.|TRBD2|TRBV12-3/TRBV12-4
CASSTSGSSYEQYF
TGTGCCAGCTCAACTAGCGGAAGCTCCTACGAGCAGTACTTC
>TRBJ2-2|.|.|TRBV20-1
CSAERYGELFF
TGCAGTGCTGAGCGGTACGGGGAGCTGTTTTTT
>TRBJ1-2|.|TRBD1|TRBV6-1
CASSAWDRGTYGYTF
TGTGCCAGCAGCGCCTGGGACAGGGGTACCTATGGCTACACCTTC
>TRBJ2-2|.|TRBD2|TRBV11-2
CASSLGGLAGTGELFF
TGTGCCAGCAGCTTAGGGGGACTAGCGGGAACCGGGGAGCTGTTTTTT
>TRBJ2-1|.|.|TRBV3-1
CASTSSNEQFF
TGTGCCAGCACCTCCTCCAATGAGCAGTTCTTC
>TRBJ2-1|.|TRBD1|TRBV5-1
CASSLRGTALYNEQFF
TGCGCCAGCAGCTTAAGAGGGACAGCTCTTTACAATGAGCAGTTCTTC
>TRBJ2-5|.|TRBD2|TRBV18
CASSNSGPLQETQYF
TGTGCCAGCTCCAATAGCGGGCCCCTCCAAGAGACCCAGTACTTC
>TRBJ2-1|few|TRBD2|TRBV6-1
CASQLNGLGLLDEQFF
TGTGCCTCCCAATTAAACGGACTAGGCCTGTTGGATGAGCAGTTCTTC
>TRBJ1-2|.|TRBD1|TRBV7-9
CAMSFGTATYGYTF
TGTGCCATGAGCTTCGGGACAGCCACCTATGGCTACACCTTC
>TRBJ2-1|.|.|TRBV14
CASSPSGTLSVEQFF
TGTGCCAGCAGCCCTTCCGGGACTCTTTCAGTTGAGCAGTTCTTC
>TRBJ1-2|.|.|TRBV29-1
CSVEGRSYGYTF
TGCAGCGTTGAAGGACGGTCCTATGGCTACACCTTC
>TRBJ1-6|.|.|TRBV2
CASRLRRNSPLHF
TGTGCCAGCAGATTAAGGAGAAATTCACCCCTCCACTTT
>TRBJ2-2|few|.|TRBV4-1
CASSLAGEAGELFF
TGCGCCAGCAGCCTCGCAGGGGAAGCCGGGGAGCTGTTTTTT
>TRBJ1-2|.|.|TRBV6-5
CASSYSRGANYGYTF
TGTGCCAGCAGTTACTCCCGGGGGGCGAACTATGGCTACACCTTC
>TRBJ2-4|many|TRBD2|TRBV12-3/TRBV12-4
CASRTSGLSLTKNIQYF
TGTGCCAGCCGGACTAGCGGGCTATCCCTAACCAAAAACATTCAGTACTTC
>TRBJ1-5|.|.|TRBV12-3/TRBV12-4
CASSFNGANQPQHF
TGTGCCAGCAGTTTTAATGGAGCAAATCAGCCCCAGCATTTT
>TRBJ2-5|.|TRBD1|TRBV20-1
CSASGGDRGFQETQYF
TGCAGTGCTAGCGGGGGGGACAGGGGGTTCCAAGAGACCCAGTACTTC
>TRBJ2-3|few|TRBD2|TRBV3-1
CASSQDEASGGAPFSTDTQYF
TGTGCCAGCAGCCAAGATGAGGCTAGCGGGGGGGCCCCGTTTAGCACAGATACGCAGTATTTT
>TRBJ2-5|.|TRBD2|TRBV19
CASSIVAGGITTERGTQYF
TGTGCCAGTAGTATAGTAGCGGGGGGGATCACTACCGAAAGGGGGACCCAGTACTTC
>TRBJ2-5|many|.|TRBV11-2
CASSFDRGGETQYF
TGTGCCAGCAGCTTTGACAGGGGAGGGGAGACCCAGTACTTC
>TRBJ2-3|few|TRBD2|TRBV5-1
CASSNPGLVHTQYF
TGCGCCAGCAGCAATCCGGGACTAGTTCATACGCAGTATTTT
>TRBJ2-5|few|TRBD2|TRBV4-3
CASSQVLAGEDQETQYF
TGCGCCAGCAGCCAAGTACTGGCGGGAGAGGATCAAGAGACCCAGTACTTC
>TRBJ2-1|many|.|TRBV20-1
CSAHLNEQFF
TGCAGTGCTCATCTCAATGAGCAGTTCTTC
>TRBJ2-3|few|TRBD2|TRBV25-1
CASSGTSGPISTDTQYF
TGTGCCAGCAGCGGGACTAGCGGGCCTATAAGCACAGATACGCAGTATTTT
>TRBJ2-2|few|TRBD2|TRBV6-1
CASSLGGGPSTGELFF
TGTGCCAGCAGTCTAGGCGGGGGACCGAGCACCGGGGAGCTGTTTTTT
>TRBJ2-1|few|TRBD2|TRBV15
CATSRRSGRSPVPNEQFF
TGTGCCACCAGCAGAAGAAGCGGGAGGTCTCCCGTGCCCAATGAGCAGTTCTTC
>TRBJ2-5|few|TRBD1|TRBV19
CASSIEGTAQETQYF
TGTGCCAGTAGTATAGAGGGGACAGCACAAGAGACCCAGTACTTC
>TRBJ2-3|few|.|TRBV10-2
CASSVGAADTQYF
TGCGCCAGCAGTGTAGGGGCAGCGGATACGCAGTATTTT
>TRBJ2-7|.|TRBD1|TRBV20-1
CSASPARGPGYEQYF
TGCAGTGCTAGCCCTGCAAGGGGGCCAGGGTACGAGCAGTACTTC
>TRBJ2-2|few|.|TRBV12-3/TRBV12-4
CASSLALKGPGELFF
TGTGCCAGCAGTTTAGCGCTGAAGGGGCCCGGGGAGCTGTTTTTT
>TRBJ2-5|many|TRBD1|TRBV12-3/TRBV12-4
CASKDRGRAQYF
TGTGCCAGCAAAGACAGGGGGAGGGCCCAGTACTTC